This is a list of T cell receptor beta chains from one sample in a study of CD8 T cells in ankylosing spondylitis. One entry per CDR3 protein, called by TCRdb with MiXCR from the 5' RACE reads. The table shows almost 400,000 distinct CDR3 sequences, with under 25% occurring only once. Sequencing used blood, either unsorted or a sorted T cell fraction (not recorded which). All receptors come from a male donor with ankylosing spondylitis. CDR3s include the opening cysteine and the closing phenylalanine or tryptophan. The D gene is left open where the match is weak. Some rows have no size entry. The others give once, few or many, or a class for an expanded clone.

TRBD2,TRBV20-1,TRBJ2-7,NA,TGCAGTGCTCATAGCGGGAGGTGGAACGAGCAGTACTTC,CSAHSGRWNEQYF
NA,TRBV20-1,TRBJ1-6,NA,TGCAGTGCTAGAGGAAGGATAGGCTCACCCCTCCACTTT,CSARGRIGSPLHF
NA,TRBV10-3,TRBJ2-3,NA,TGTGCCATCAGTGAGTCGGTAGAGGGGGCAGATACGCAGTATTTT,CAISESVEGADTQYF
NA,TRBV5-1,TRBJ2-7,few,TGCGCCAGCAGCTTGAGGCTGGGGAACCGCTACGAGCAGTACTTC,CASSLRLGNRYEQYF
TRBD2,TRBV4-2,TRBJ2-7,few,TGTGCCAGCAGCCAAGATCCGGGACTAGGGTGGGACGAGCAGTACTTC,CASSQDPGLGWDEQYF
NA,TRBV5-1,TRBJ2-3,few,TGCGCCAGCAGCTTGGGGGGGTTCGACACAGATACGCAGTATTTT,CASSLGGFDTDTQYF
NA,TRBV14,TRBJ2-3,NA,TGTGCCAGCAGCCTCGGCTCCATCACAGATACGCAGTATTTT,CASSLGSITDTQYF
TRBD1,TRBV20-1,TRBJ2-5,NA,TGCAGTGCTAGGGTTCTGCAGGGGGCGTTGTGGGAGACCCAGTACTTC,CSARVLQGALWETQYF
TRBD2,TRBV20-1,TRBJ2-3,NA,TGCAGTGCTAGAGAACCCGCCGTGGCTGGCGGGAGGACAGATACGCAGTATTTT,CSAREPAVAGGRTDTQYF
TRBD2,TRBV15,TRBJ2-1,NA,TGTGCCACCAGCAGGGGTCTAGCGGGCTCCTACAATGAGCAGTTCTTC,CATSRGLAGSYNEQFF
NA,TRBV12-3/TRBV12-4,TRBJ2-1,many,TGTGCCAGCAGTTTAGCGGGCAGGGTAAATGAGCAGTTCTTC,CASSLAGRVNEQFF
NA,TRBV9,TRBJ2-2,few,TGTGCCAGCAGCGCCGCTCCCGCGGGAAACACCGGGGAGCTGTTTTTT,CASSAAPAGNTGELFF
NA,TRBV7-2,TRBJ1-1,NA,TGTGCCAGCACCTTATCACGAGGGGGCACTGAAGCTTTCTTT,CASTLSRGGTEAFF
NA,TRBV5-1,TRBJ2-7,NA,TGCGCCAGCAGCGGCGGACAGCCTGGATACGAGCAGTACTTC,CASSGGQPGYEQYF
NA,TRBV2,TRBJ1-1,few,TGTGCCAGCAGTTCGTTTATGAACACTGAAGCTTTCTTT,CASSSFMNTEAFF
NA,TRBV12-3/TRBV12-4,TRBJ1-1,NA,TGTGCCAGCAGTTACCACAGGCTCATGAACACTGAAGCTTTCTTT,CASSYHRLMNTEAFF
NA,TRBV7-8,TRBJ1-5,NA,TGTGCCAGCAGCTTGGACAGTGGGGTTAGCAATCAGCCCCAGCATTTT,CASSLDSGVSNQPQHF
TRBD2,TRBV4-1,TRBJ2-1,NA,TGCGCCAGCAGCCAACTAGCGGGAGGGCCTGGTGAGCAGTTCTTC,CASSQLAGGPGEQFF
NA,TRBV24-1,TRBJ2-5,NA,TGTGCCACCAGTGATGTTGATAGGTGGGAGACCCAGTACTTC,CATSDVDRWETQYF
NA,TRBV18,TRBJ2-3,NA,TGTGCCAGCTCACCACAGATCTTTAGCGGAATCACAGATACGCAGTATTTT,CASSPQIFSGITDTQYF
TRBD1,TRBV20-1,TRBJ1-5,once,TGCAGTGCTAGTCCCGACAGGGATCAGCCCCAGCATTTT,CSASPDRDQPQHF
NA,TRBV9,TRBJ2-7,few,TGTGCCAGCAGCCCACGGGACTTCTCCTACGAGCAGTACTTC,CASSPRDFSYEQYF
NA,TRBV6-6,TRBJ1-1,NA,TGTGCCAGCAGTTACGGGGGGAACACTGAAGCTTTCTTT,CASSYGGNTEAFF
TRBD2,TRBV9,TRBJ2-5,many,TGTGCCAGCAGCACCTCCGGGACTAGTGAGGAGACCCAGTACTTC,CASSTSGTSEETQYF
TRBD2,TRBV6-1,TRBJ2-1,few,TGTGCCAGCAGTGGGACTAGCGGGATATACTACAATGAGCAGTTCTTC,CASSGTSGIYYNEQFF
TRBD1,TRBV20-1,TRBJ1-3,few,TGCAGTGCCCCAGGGGGCACTGGAAACACCATATATTTT,CSAPGGTGNTIYF
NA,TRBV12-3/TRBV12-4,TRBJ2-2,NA,TGTGCCAGCAGCAACACAGGGGGCTATGGGACTAGCCTCACCGGGGAGCTGTTTTTT,CASSNTGGYGTSLTGELFF
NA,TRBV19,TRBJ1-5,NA,TGTGCCAGTAGTGTCGGGACACCTAATCAGCCCCAGCATTTT,CASSVGTPNQPQHF
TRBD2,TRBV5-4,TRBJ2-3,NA,TGTGCCAGCAGCTTGGACCGGGGGGTGACAGATACGCAGTATTTT,CASSLDRGVTDTQYF
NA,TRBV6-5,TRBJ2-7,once,TGTGCCAGCAGTTACTCGGGCAGCGGACCCTACGAGCAGTACTTC,CASSYSGSGPYEQYF
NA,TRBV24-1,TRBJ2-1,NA,TGTGCCACCAGTGATAATAAGGGGGAACGCTTCAATGAGCAGTTCTTC,CATSDNKGERFNEQFF
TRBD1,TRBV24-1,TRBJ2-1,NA,TGTGCCACCAGTGATTTGCGGACAGGTACCAATGAGCAGTTCTTC,CATSDLRTGTNEQFF
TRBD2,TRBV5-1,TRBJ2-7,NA,TGCGCCAGCCAGGGGCTAGCGGGGAACTCCTACGAGCAGTACTTC,CASQGLAGNSYEQYF
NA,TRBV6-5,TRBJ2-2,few,TGTGCCAGCAGTTACTCGAAATACCGGGCCATCCTTGTCCCCGGGGAGCTGTTTTTT,CASSYSKYRAILVPGELFF
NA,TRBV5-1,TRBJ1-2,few,TGCGCCAGCAGCATTGGGGGGGGGAACCCTCCTGGCTACACCTTC,CASSIGGGNPPGYTF
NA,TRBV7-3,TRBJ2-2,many,TGTGCCAGCAGCCCCCCCGGGGCTTATAATACCGGGGAGCTGTTTTTT,CASSPPGAYNTGELFF
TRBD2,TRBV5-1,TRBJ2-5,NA,TGCGCCAGCACCACTAGCGGGGGCGGACAAGAGACCCAGTACTTC,CASTTSGGGQETQYF
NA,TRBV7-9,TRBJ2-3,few,TGTGCCAGCAGGAAGGACCCCACAGATACGCAGTATTTT,CASRKDPTDTQYF
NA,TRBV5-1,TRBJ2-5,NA,TGCGCCAGCAGCTTAAGGAATCTAGAGACCCAGTACTTC,CASSLRNLETQYF
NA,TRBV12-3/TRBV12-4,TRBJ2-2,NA,TGTGCCAGCAGCCCCCTCAGGGCCGGGGAGCTGTTTTTT,CASSPLRAGELFF
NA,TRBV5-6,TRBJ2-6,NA,TGTGCCAGCAGCTGGCAGGGGACCGAGGCTGGGGCCAACGTCCTGACTTTC,CASSWQGTEAGANVLTF
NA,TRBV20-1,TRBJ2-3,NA,TGCAGTGCTACCCCCGGGACAACTTCTGGCACAGATACGCAGTATTTT,CSATPGTTSGTDTQYF
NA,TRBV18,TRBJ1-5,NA,TGTGCCAGCTCACTCGGATTGACAGATAGCAATCAGCCCCAGCATTTT,CASSLGLTDSNQPQHF
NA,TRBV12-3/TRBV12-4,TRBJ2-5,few,TGTGCCAGCAGTTTAGCAGGGGGAGAGGAGACCCAGTACTTC,CASSLAGGEETQYF
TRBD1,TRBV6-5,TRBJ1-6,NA,TGTGCCAGCAGTTACTCGAGACAGGGATCTCCTTCACCCCTCCACTTT,CASSYSRQGSPSPLHF